The T cell receptor beta chain described here comes from a study of shared clonotypes between healthy human individuals. Study at large: Three plates were used per donor for CD4 naive, three for CD4 memory, two for CD8 naive and one for CD8 memory.

Assay used: immunoSEQ multiplex PCR; TCRdb lists only in-frame clones, some missing. The repertoire holds just under 95,000 clones, 68% seen once, with 50% in the top ten. Study-level findings and limits: A reduction in generation probabilities was seen for non-shared clonotypes relative to those shared by all four donors.

Germline assignment: CDR1 MDHEN and CDR2 SYDVKM. Trimming cost V 6 bases and J 1 base; bases outside gene matches: 5. The CDR3 has 15 amino acids. A word on this clone: Its cognate antigen is unknown.

CD8 memory was a combination that joined CD45RO+ cells with CCR7-negative CD45RA+ TemRA cells. This receptor was identified in a young man in good health. The chain combines TRBV28 with TRBJ2-3, with 9 bases fitting TRBD1. The sample consisted of memory CD8+ T cells sorted from blood. Subset given: CD45RO+ cells pooled with CCR7-negative TemRA cells. CDR3 DNA: TGTGCCAGCAGGACAGGGGGGCAGGGCACAGATACGCAGTATTTT. Translation: CASRTGGQGTDTQYF. Filled out from reference TRBV28 and TRBJ2-3, the complete variable domain reads DVKVTQSSRYLVKRTGEKVFLECVQDMDHENMFWYRQDPGLGLRLIYFSYDVKMKEKGDIPEGYSVSREKKERFSLILESASTNQTSMYLCASRTGGQGTDTQYFGPGTRLTVL.